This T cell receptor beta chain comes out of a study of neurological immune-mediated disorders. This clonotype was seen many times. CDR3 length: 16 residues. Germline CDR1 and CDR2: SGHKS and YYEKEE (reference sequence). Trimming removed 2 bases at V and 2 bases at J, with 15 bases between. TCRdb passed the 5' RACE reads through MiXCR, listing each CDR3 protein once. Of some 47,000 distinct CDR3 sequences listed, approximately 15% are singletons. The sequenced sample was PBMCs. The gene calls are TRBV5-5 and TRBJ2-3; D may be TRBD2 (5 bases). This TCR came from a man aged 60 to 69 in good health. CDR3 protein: CASSFRRGGFTDTQYF. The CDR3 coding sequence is TGTGCCAGCAGCTTTCGGCGTGGCGGGTTCACAGATACGCAGTATTTT.